This T cell receptor beta chain was sequenced in a study of shared clonotypes between healthy human individuals. About the study: Samples came from a couple of female and a few male donors aged 18 to 49.

Measured with immunoSEQ multiplex PCR; TCRdb has only the in-frame clones, and not every one. Seen here are about 690,000 clones, less than 95% observed once, and the top ten hold 34%. This CDR3 spans 14 amino acids. The J segment lost 2 bases and the V segment lost 1 base, leaving 1 base of the junction unmatched. Germline loops: CDR1 MNHEY, CDR2 SMNVEV (reference sequence). The clonotype originates from a man younger than 35 in good health. Some clones in this sample may be carry-over from other donors' samples. The sequenced sample consisted of memory CD8+ T cells from PBMCs. Subset here: CD45RO+ cells pooled with CCR7-negative TemRA cells. V usage is TRBV27 and J usage is TRBJ2-7; 8 bases line up with TRBD1. The CDR3 bases are TGTGCCAGCAGTTTATGGGACAGGCCCTACGAGCAGTACTTC. This encodes CASSLWDRPYEQYF.